The rows below give T cell receptor beta chains drawn from one sample of a study of blood T cells in healthy people across ages. Each CDR3 protein gets one entry after TCRdb re-called the 5' RACE reads with MiXCR. The table includes about 780,000 distinct CDR3 sequences, less than 60% detected once. The sample was blood. All receptors derive from a man older than 75 in good health. Each CDR3 is given with its conserved first and last residue. The D gene is left open where the match is weak. The size of a clone is reported for some rows only, either as once, few or many, or as a class for expanded clones.

TRBV6-2/TRBV6-3	.	.	15	TRBJ1-2	CASSSPSRELNGYTF	TGTGCCAGCAGTTCTCCTTCCAGGGAGTTGAATGGCTACACCTTC
TRBV27	.	.	13	TRBJ2-7	CASSAGVGSEQYF	TGTGCCAGCAGTGCCGGAGTCGGGAGTGAGCAGTACTTC
TRBV28	.	.	14	TRBJ2-5	CASSSLAVRETQYF	TGTGCCAGCAGTTCCTTAGCGGTCCGGGAGACCCAGTACTTC
TRBV28	.	TRBD1	16	TRBJ1-1	CASTPGPQGSHTEAFF	TGTGCCAGCACTCCGGGCCCACAGGGGAGTCACACTGAAGCTTTCTTT
TRBV6-2/TRBV6-3	.	TRBD1	18	TRBJ2-7	CASSPEGTGYSGIYEQYF	TGTGCCAGCAGTCCTGAAGGGACAGGATACTCCGGGATTTACGAGCAGTACTTC
TRBV2	.	TRBD1	17	TRBJ2-1	CASRAGTGGYSYNEQFF	TGTGCCAGCAGAGCCGGGACAGGGGGCTACTCCTACAATGAGCAGTTCTTC
TRBV6-5	.	TRBD1	13	TRBJ1-2	CASRPPGGHGYTF	TGTGCCAGCAGACCCCCAGGGGGTCACGGCTACACCTTC
TRBV30	.	.	12	TRBJ1-1	CAWKGGVNVAFF	TGTGCCTGGAAGGGGGGGGTGAACGTGGCTTTCTTT
TRBV20-1	.	TRBD2	16	TRBJ2-1	CSARAEASGRVNEQFF	TGCAGTGCTAGAGCCGAAGCTAGCGGGAGGGTAAATGAGCAGTTCTTC
TRBV27	.	TRBD1	15	TRBJ2-7	CASSSRRGGGYEQYF	TGTGCCAGCAGTTCTCGCAGAGGGGGCGGCTACGAGCAGTACTTC
TRBV20-1	.	TRBD2	16	TRBJ2-1	CSARDLSSGLGNEQFF	TGCAGTGCTAGAGATCTCTCTAGCGGGCTCGGGAATGAGCAGTTCTTC
TRBV5-1	few	TRBD1	15	TRBJ1-4	CASSLAGTGDEKLFF	TGCGCCAGCAGCTTGGCTGGGACAGGGGACGAAAAACTGTTTTTT
TRBV29-1	few	.	11	TRBJ2-3	CSVVASDTQYF	TGCAGCGTTGTTGCTTCAGATACGCAGTATTTT
TRBV9	many	TRBD2	12	TRBJ2-1	CASSDRGGEQFF	TGTGCCAGCAGCGACCGGGGGGGTGAGCAGTTCTTC
TRBV20-1	many	TRBD2	15	TRBJ2-1	CSASRVSGRAWEQFF	TGCAGTGCTAGTAGGGTTAGCGGGAGGGCCTGGGAGCAGTTCTTC
TRBV4-1	once	.	13	TRBJ1-1	CASARVMNTEAFF	TGCGCCAGCGCCAGGGTTATGAACACTGAAGCTTTCTTT
TRBV28	.	TRBD1	16	TRBJ2-7	CASSLPGQGKGNEQYF	TGTGCCAGCAGTTTACCGGGACAGGGAAAGGGAAACGAGCAGTACTTC
TRBV12-3/TRBV12-4	.	TRBD1	16	TRBJ1-6	CASSSLWTGEASPLHF	TGTGCCAGCAGTTCCCTATGGACAGGGGAAGCTTCACCCCTCCACTTT
TRBV10-3	.	.	14	TRBJ2-7	CAIGGADSYNEQYF	TGTGCCATCGGGGGAGCGGACTCCTACAATGAGCAGTACTTC
TRBV12-3/TRBV12-4	few	TRBD1	15	TRBJ2-1	CASSSSGTGYNEQFF	TGTGCCAGCAGTTCCTCCGGGACAGGGTACAATGAGCAGTTCTTC
TRBV27	few	.	12	TRBJ2-1	CASSPRTVGQFF	TGTGCCAGCAGTCCCCGGACAGTTGGGCAGTTCTTC
TRBV7-2	.	.	15	TRBJ2-2	CASSVKGPYTGELFF	TGTGCCAGCAGTGTGAAGGGACCGTACACCGGGGAGCTGTTTTTT
TRBV30	.	TRBD2	12	TRBJ2-3	CAGGDSTDTQYF	TGTGCCGGGGGGGACTCAACGGATACGCAGTATTTT
TRBV28	many	TRBD2	16	TRBJ2-1	CASNELAASSYNEQFF	TGTGCCAGCAACGAGCTAGCGGCGAGCTCCTACAATGAGCAGTTCTTC
TRBV6-5	.	TRBD1	13	TRBJ1-4	CASRTGRVEKLFF	TGTGCCAGCCGGACAGGGCGTGTTGAAAAACTGTTTTTT
TRBV7-9	many	.	16	TRBJ2-1	CASSTSAGTPYNEQFF	TGTGCCAGCAGCACCTCAGCGGGTACCCCATACAATGAGCAGTTCTTC
TRBV6-5	.	TRBD1	14	TRBJ2-7	CASSYTGGGYEQYF	TGTGCCAGCAGTTACACAGGGGGCGGGTACGAGCAGTACTTC
TRBV7-3	.	.	16	TRBJ2-5	CASSFVSGTLGETQYF	TGTGCCAGCAGCTTCGTTTCAGGGACGTTGGGAGAGACCCAGTACTTC
TRBV7-2	many	TRBD1	14	TRBJ2-7	CASSRQGRGYEQYF	TGTGCCAGCAGCCGACAGGGGCGAGGTTACGAGCAGTACTTC
TRBV29-1	.	TRBD1	12	TRBJ2-1	CSVEVGQGGQFF	TGCAGCGTTGAAGTGGGACAGGGAGGGCAGTTCTTC
TRBV6-2/TRBV6-3	few	.	13	TRBJ2-7	CASKAALVDEQYF	TGTGCCAGCAAAGCAGCCCTCGTCGACGAGCAGTACTTC
TRBV7-9	.	TRBD1	14	TRBJ2-1	CASSQGGAINEQFF	TGTGCCAGCAGTCAAGGGGGCGCAATCAATGAGCAGTTCTTC
TRBV12-3/TRBV12-4	many	TRBD2	18	TRBJ2-5	CASSPWTSADPGEETQYF	TGTGCCAGCAGTCCCTGGACTAGCGCAGATCCTGGGGAAGAGACCCAGTACTTC
TRBV7-3	few	.	13	TRBJ2-3	CASSQSPRDTQYF	TGTGCCAGCAGCCAAAGCCCCAGGGATACGCAGTATTTT
TRBV7-9	.	TRBD2	15	TRBJ2-5	CASSPPAGGGETQYF	TGTGCCAGCAGCCCCCCAGCGGGAGGCGGTGAGACCCAGTACTTC
TRBV20-1	few	.	12	TRBJ2-5	CSARVGQETQYF	TGCAGTGCTAGGGTGGGGCAAGAGACCCAGTACTTC
TRBV4-1	.	.	15	TRBJ2-3	CASSQEEGVPDTQYF	TGCGCTAGCAGCCAAGAGGAGGGGGTACCAGATACGCAGTATTTT
TRBV7-3	few	TRBD1	18	TRBJ2-3	CASSLHPLRTGRTDTQYF	TGTGCCAGCAGCTTACACCCGCTCCGGACAGGGCGCACAGATACGCAGTATTTT
TRBV5-1	few	.	12	TRBJ2-5	CASSQGTGAQYF	TGCGCCAGCAGCCAAGGTACCGGGGCCCAGTACTTC
TRBV25-1	few	.	19	TRBJ2-1	CASSGWGEALISSYNEQFF	TGTGCCAGCAGTGGATGGGGGGAGGCCCTCATTTCCTCCTACAATGAGCAGTTCTTC
TRBV10-3	.	TRBD1	14	TRBJ1-5	CAIKGQGNNQPQHF	TGTGCCATCAAGGGACAGGGCAACAATCAGCCCCAGCATTTT